These 3 T cell receptor beta chains share one sample of origin, sequenced in a study of blood T cell repertoires in COVID-19. Libraries were prepared by immunoSEQ multiplex PCR; TCRdb keeps only in-frame clonotypes and omits some of them. The repertoire holds around 150,000 clones, with 85% as singletons. Specimen: peripheral blood. The receptors shown here come from a human donor with acute or convalescent COVID-19. The donor label of this sample is uncertain.

V is TRBV18 and J is TRBJ1-4; 9 bases are a match to TRBD1. The CDR3 is 15 residues long. The V gene's germline CDR1 is KGHSH and CDR2 LQKENI. Unmatched junction bases numbered 5, after V lost 3 bases and J lost 6 bases. The CDR3 DNA sequence: TGTGCCAGCTCACCTCGGACAGGGGTGGATGAAAAACTGTTTTTT. Encoded protein: CASSPRTGVDEKLFF. Full variable domain (outside the CDR3, taken from reference TRBV18 and TRBJ1-4): NAGVMQNPRHLVRRRGQEARLRCSPMKGHSHVYWYRQLPEEGLKFMVYLQKENIIDESGMPKERFSAEFPKEGPSILRIQQVVRGDSAAYFCASSPRTGVDEKLFFGSGTQLSVL.

The chain has TRBV6-1 and TRBJ2-5; D is uncertain. The CDR3 extends over 11 amino acids. The V gene lost 3 bases and the J gene lost 9 bases, with 8 bases spanning the gap. CDR1 and CDR2 from the germline V gene are MNHNS and SASEGT. CDR3 amino acids: CASSEAQAQYF. The CDR3 DNA is TGTGCCAGCAGTGAGGCTCAGGCCCAGTACTTC.

The CDR3 coding sequence is TGCAGTGCTAGTTTTAGCGGGGGGTCCACCTACGAGCAGTACTTC. It translates to CSASFSGGSTYEQYF. The rearrangement uses TRBV20-1 and TRBJ2-7; TRBD2 matches at 10 bases. Germline V gene lookup returns CDR1 DFQATT and CDR2 SNEGSKA (reference sequence). The CDR3 loop spans 15 amino acids. V dropped 3 bases and J dropped 2; count of bases not matched to a gene: 7.